This T cell receptor (beta chain) was profiled in a study of T cell responses to AZD1222 COVID-19 vaccine. In regard to this clone: Its cognate antigen is unknown.

The table came from immunoSEQ multiplex PCR; TCRdb's copy has only in-frame clones and leaves some out. Here the sample spans 160,000 or so clones, over 90% being singletons. Notes on the study in general: The CD4 TCRs associated with vaccination extended across spike and predominated at 160-218 and 743-854. Only a handful of people who got AZD1222 tested seropositive at baseline. Sampling that yielded the repertoires occurred only after the peak T cell response. Most donors were white British and more were female, and clonal diversity was possibly underestimated.

The CDR3 loop spans 11 amino acids. V was pared by 6 bases and J by 8 bases, with 7 bases between. Sequenced here: peripheral blood, sampled 28 days after the second AZD1222 dose. The V and J genes are TRBV12-3 or TRBV12-4 and TRBJ1-4; D gene unclear. The TCR originated in an adult who received the AZD1222 COVID-19 vaccine. The CDR3 sequence: CASRGGEKLFF. CDR3 coding DNA: TGTGCCAGCAGGGGTGGGGAAAAACTGTTTTTT.